This T cell receptor beta chain was observed in a study of blood T cell repertoires in COVID-19. Study as a whole: COVID-19 samples collected from the United States, Italy and Spain covered acute and convalescent phases. T cells, B-cell-depleted T cells, or PBMCs supplied cDNA or gDNA.

Assignment of participants to cohorts was predicated upon participant-reported clinical history. Trimming took off 1 base at V and 5 bases at J, with 14 bases between the two ends. CDR3 length: 15 residues. Germline CDR1 is MGHRA and CDR2 is YSYEKL. In the original workflow: Using reference gene primer amplification, nucleated cell counts were estimated. The data were produced by immunoSEQ multiplex PCR, yet TCRdb's version contains in-frame clones alone and is incomplete. Clone size and the V and J calls come from that table; the DNA yielded D and trimming. The table records 150,000 or so clones, over 70% of them present only once.

The specimen sequenced was PBMCs or T cells enriched from blood (not recorded which). V is TRBV4-1 and J is TRBJ2-5; D might be TRBD2 (5 bases). The source of this sequence is a woman between 40 and 50 years old with acute COVID-19. The CDR3 protein is CASSQGASTKETQYF. DNA for the CDR3: TGCGCCAGCAGCCAAGGAGCTAGCACTAAGGAGACCCAGTACTTC.